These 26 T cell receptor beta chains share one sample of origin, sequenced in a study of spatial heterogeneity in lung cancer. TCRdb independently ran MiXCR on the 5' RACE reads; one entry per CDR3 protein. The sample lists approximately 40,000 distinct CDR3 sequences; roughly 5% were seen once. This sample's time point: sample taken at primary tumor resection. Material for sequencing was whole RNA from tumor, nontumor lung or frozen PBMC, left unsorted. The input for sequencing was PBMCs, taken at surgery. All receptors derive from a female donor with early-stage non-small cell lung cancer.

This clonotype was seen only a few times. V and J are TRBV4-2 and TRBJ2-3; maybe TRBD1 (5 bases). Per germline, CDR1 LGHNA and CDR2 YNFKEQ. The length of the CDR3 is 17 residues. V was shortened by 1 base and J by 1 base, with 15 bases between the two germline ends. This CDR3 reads CASSQVVGLAGTDTQYF. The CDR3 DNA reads TGTGCCAGCAGCCAAGTGGTGGGGCTTGCTGGCACAGATACGCAGTATTTT.

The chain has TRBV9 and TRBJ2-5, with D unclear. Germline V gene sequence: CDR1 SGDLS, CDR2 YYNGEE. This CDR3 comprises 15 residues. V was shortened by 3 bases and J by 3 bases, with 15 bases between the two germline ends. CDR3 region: CASSASPNYEETQYF. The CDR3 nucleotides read TGTGCCAGCAGCGCCTCACCTAATTATGAAGAGACCCAGTACTTC.

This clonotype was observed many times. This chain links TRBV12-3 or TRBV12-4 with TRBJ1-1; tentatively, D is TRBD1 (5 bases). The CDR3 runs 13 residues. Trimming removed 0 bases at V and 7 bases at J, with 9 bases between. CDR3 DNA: TGTGCCAGCAGTTTAGCAGGGGCGAGTGAAGCTTTCTTT. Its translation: CASSLAGASEAFF.

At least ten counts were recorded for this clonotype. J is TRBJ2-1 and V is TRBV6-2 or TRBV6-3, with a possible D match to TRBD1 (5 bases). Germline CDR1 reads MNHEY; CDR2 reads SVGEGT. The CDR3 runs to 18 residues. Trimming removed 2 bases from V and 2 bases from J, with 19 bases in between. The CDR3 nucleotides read TGTGCCAGCAGTTACCCAAAAGGGGCAGGTTCCCCCTACAATGAGCAGTTCTTC. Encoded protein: CASSYPKGAGSPYNEQFF.

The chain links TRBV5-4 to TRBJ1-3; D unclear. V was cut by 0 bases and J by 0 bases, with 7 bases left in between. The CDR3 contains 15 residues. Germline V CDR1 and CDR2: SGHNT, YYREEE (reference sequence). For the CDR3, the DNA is TGTGCCAGCAGCTTGGCCCCCAGCTCTGGAAACACCATATATTTT. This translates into CASSLAPSSGNTIYF.

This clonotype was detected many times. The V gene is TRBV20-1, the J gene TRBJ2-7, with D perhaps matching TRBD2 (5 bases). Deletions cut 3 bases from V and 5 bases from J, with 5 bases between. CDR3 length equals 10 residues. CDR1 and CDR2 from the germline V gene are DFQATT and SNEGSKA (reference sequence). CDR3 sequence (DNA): TGCAGTGCTAGTAGCGACGAGCAGTACTTC. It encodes CSASSDEQYF.

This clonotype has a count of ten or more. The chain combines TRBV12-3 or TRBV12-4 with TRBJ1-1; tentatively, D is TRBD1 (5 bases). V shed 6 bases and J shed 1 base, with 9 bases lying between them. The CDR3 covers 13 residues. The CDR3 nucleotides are TGTGCCAGCAGACACAGGTCGAACACTGAAGCTTTCTTT. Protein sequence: CASRHRSNTEAFF.

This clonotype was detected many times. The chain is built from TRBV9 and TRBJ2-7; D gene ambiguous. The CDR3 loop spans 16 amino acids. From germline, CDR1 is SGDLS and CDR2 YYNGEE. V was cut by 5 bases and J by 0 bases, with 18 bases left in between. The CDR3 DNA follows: TGTGCCAGCAGTCCGAGATCGGGTTTCAGCTCCTACGAGCAGTACTTC. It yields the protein CASSPRSGFSSYEQYF.

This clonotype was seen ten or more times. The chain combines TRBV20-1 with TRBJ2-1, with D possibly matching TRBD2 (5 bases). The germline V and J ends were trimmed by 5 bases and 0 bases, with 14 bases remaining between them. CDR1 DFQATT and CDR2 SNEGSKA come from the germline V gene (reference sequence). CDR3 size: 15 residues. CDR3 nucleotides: TGCAGTGCTCGGGGTATGGGGATCTCCTACAATGAGCAGTTCTTC. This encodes CSARGMGISYNEQFF.

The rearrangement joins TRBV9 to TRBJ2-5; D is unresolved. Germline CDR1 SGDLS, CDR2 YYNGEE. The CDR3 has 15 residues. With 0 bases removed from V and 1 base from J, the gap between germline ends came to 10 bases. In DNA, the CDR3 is TGTGCCAGCAGCGTAGGCCGGGCAAGCCAAGAGACCCAGTACTTC. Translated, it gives CASSVGRASQETQYF.

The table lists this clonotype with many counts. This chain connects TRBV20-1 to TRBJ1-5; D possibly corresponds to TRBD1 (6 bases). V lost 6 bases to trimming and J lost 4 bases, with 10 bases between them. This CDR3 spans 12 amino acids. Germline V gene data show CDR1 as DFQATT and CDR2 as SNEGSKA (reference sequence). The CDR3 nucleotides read TGCAGTGCAAACAGGGTAAATCAGCCCCAGCATTTT. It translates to CSANRVNQPQHF.

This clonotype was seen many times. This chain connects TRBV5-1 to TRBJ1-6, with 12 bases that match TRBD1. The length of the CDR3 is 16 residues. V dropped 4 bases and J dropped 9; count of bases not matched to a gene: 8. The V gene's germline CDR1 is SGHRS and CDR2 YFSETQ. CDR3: CASSTGTGGSGSPLHF. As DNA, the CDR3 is TGCGCCAGCAGCACCGGGACAGGGGGCTCCGGTTCACCCCTCCACTTT.

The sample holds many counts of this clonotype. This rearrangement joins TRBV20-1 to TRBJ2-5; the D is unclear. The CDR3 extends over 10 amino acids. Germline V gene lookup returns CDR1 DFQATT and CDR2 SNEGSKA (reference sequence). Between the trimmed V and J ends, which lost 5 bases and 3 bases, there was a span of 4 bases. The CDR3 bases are TGCAGTGCTTCTAAAGAGACCCAGTACTTC. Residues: CSASKETQYF.

CDR3 DNA: TGTGCCAGCAGGTCCCAGGGGGTTCGGGGTGAAAAACTGTTTTTT. Amino acids: CASRSQGVRGEKLFF. This rearrangement joins TRBV12-3 or TRBV12-4 to TRBJ1-4; 7 bases align to TRBD1. The CDR3 has 15 amino acids. Unmatched junction bases numbered 11, after V lost 6 bases and J lost 7 bases.

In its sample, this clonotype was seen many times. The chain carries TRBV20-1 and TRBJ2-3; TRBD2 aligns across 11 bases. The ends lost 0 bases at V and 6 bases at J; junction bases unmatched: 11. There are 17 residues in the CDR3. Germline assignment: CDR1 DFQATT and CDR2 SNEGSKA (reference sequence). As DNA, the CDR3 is TGCAGTGCTAGAGAACCACTAGCGGGGGCTTCAAGGGATACGCAGTATTTT. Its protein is CSAREPLAGASRDTQYF.

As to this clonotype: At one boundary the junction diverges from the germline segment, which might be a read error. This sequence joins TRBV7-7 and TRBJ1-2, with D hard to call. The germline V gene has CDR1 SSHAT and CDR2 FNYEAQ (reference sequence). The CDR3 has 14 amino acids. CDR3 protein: CASSLAHLRVGYTF. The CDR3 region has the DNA TGTGCTAGCAGCTTAGCCCACCTGCGGGTAGGCTACACCTTC.

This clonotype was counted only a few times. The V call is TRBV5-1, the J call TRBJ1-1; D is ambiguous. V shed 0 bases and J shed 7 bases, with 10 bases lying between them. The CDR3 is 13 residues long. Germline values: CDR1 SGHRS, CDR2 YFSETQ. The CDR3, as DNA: TGCGCCAGCAGCTTGGACCCGAGCGATGAAGCTTTCTTT. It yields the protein CASSLDPSDEAFF.

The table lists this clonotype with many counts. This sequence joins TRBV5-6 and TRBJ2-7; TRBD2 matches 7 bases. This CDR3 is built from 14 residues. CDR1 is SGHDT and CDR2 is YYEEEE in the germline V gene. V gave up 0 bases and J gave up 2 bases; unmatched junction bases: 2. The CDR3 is CASSLGGTTYEQYF. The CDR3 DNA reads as TGTGCCAGCAGCTTGGGTGGGACTACCTACGAGCAGTACTTC.

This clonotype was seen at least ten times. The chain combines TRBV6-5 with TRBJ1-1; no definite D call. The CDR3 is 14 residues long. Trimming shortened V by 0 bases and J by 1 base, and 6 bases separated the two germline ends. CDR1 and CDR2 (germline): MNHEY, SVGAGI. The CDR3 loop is CASSYSSANTEAFF. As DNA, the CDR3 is TGTGCCAGCAGTTACTCCTCAGCGAACACTGAAGCTTTCTTT.

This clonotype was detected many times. For the CDR3, the DNA is TGCAGTTCAAGGTACCTCTCGTATAGCACAGATACGCAGTATTTT. Translation gives CSSRYLSYSTDTQYF. The chain recombines TRBV20-1 with TRBJ2-3; D uncertain. The V end lost 8 bases, the J end lost 0 bases, and 18 bases lay between the germline ends. From germline, CDR1 is DFQATT and CDR2 SNEGSKA (reference sequence). This CDR3 contains 15 residues.

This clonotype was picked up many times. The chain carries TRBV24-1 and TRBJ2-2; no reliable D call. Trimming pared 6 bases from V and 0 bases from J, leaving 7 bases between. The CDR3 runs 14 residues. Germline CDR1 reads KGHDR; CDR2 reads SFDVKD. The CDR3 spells CATSRSSNTGELFF. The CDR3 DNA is TGTGCCACCAGTAGAAGTTCGAACACCGGGGAGCTGTTTTTT.

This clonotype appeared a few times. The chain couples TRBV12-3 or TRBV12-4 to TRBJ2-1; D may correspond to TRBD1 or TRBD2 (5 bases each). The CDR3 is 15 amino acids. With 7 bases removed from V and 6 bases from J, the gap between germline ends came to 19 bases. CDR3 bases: TGTGCCAGCACCCGCCGGGGCCCCGTGCCCAATGAGCAGTTCTTC. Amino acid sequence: CASTRRGPVPNEQFF.

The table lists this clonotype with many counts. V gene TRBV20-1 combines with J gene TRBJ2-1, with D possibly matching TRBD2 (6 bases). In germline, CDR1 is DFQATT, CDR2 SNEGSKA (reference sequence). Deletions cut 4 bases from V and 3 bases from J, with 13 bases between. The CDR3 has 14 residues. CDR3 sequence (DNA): TGCAGTGCTACGCTCTCGGACTACTACAATGAGCAGTTCTTC. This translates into CSATLSDYYNEQFF.

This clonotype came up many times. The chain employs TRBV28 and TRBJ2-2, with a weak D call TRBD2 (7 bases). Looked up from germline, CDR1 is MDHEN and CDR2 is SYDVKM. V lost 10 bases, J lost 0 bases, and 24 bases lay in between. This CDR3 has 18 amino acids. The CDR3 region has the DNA TGTGCCACCCAAGAACGGGGGGCTAGGCCCTCGAACACCGGGGAGCTGTTTTTT. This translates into CATQERGARPSNTGELFF.

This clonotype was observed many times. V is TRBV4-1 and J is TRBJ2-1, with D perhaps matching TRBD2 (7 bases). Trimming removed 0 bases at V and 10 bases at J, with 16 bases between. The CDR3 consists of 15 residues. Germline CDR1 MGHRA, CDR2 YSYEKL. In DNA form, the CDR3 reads TGCGCCAGCAGCCAAGAAGGAGGGGGGGCCCGGGAGCAGTTCTTC. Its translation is CASSQEGGGAREQFF.

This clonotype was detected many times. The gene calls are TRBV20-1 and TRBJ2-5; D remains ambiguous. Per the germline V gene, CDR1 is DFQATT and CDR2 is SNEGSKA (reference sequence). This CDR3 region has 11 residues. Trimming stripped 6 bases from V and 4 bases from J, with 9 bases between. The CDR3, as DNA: TGCAGTGCCCCCCTGGGAGAGACCCAGTACTTC. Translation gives CSAPLGETQYF.